A single sample gave rise to the 8 T cell receptor beta chains below, sequenced in a study of Graves' ophthalmopathy and Graves' hyperthyroidism. For repertoire sequencing, the TCR beta CDR3 regions were amplified from RNA transcripts. RT-PCR with HTBI primers came first, then second-round multiplex PCR. Using its own MiXCR run on the multiplex PCR reads, TCRdb lists one record per CDR3 protein. The sample includes 500,000 to 600,000 distinct CDR3 sequences, about 35% of them seen just once. Source material: peripheral blood or thyroid tissue (not recorded which). Source of these receptors: an adult man with Graves' hyperthyroidism.

Turning to this clonotype: A much larger clone differs by one base, so this may be a read error. The chain is built from TRBV5-5 and TRBJ1-1, with TRBD1 matching over 7 bases. The CDR3 length is 15 residues. Germline CDR1 is SGHKS and CDR2 is YYEKEE (reference sequence). DNA for the CDR3: TGCGCCAGCAGCACAGGGGCGCGACTGAACACTGAAGCTTTCTTT. Encoded protein: CASSTGARLNTEAFF.

The rearrangement uses TRBV19 and TRBJ1-2; D possibly corresponds to TRBD1 (5 bases). The CDR3 totals 18 residues. Trimming pared 0 bases from V and 1 base from J, leaving 18 bases between. CDR1 LNHDA and CDR2 SQIVND come from the germline V gene (reference sequence). The CDR3 DNA reads as TGTGCCAGTAGTATAGAAGCGAGGGGTGTCGATTTTAACTATGGCTACACCTTC. Translation gives CASSIEARGVDFNYGYTF.

V usage is TRBV2 and J usage is TRBJ1-4; perhaps TRBD1 as D (6 bases). There are 15 residues in the CDR3. CDR1 is SNHLY and CDR2 is FYNNEI in the germline V gene. V dropped 5 bases and J dropped 4 bases, with 14 bases sitting between them. In nucleotides, the CDR3 is TGTGCCAGCAGTCCCAGGGGAACTCTTAATGAAAAACTGTTTTTT. Translated: CASSPRGTLNEKLFF.

The V and J genes are TRBV12-3 or TRBV12-4 and TRBJ2-7, with 9 bases aligning to TRBD2. The CDR3 extends over 13 amino acids. The trim removed 3 bases at V and 7 bases at J, leaving 4 bases unmatched. The CDR3 sequence is CASSLGLAAEQYF. Written as DNA, the CDR3 is TGTGCCAGCAGTTTGGGACTAGCTGCTGAGCAGTACTTC.

As concerns this clonotype: This could be a read error, since a much larger clone is one nucleotide away. The chain recombines TRBV19 with TRBJ1-5; TRBD1 aligns across 7 bases. Germline V gene data show CDR1 as LNHDA and CDR2 as SQIVND (reference sequence). This CDR3 has 16 amino acids. V was pared by 4 bases and J by 4 bases, with 10 bases of the junction left unmatched. This CDR3 is CASSKTPGQINQPQHF. The CDR3 DNA sequence: TGTGCCAGTAGTAAGACCCCGGGACAGATTAATCAGCCCCAGCATTTT.

This clonotype was counted many times. The chain joins TRBV5-6 to TRBJ2-7; D assignment may be TRBD1 or TRBD2 (5 bases each). The CDR3 is made up of 14 amino acids. Germline assignment: CDR1 SGHDT and CDR2 YYEEEE. V shed 0 bases and J shed 3 bases, with 10 bases lying between them. For the CDR3, the DNA is TGTGCCAGCAGCTTGGGGGACGCGATCTACGAGCAGTACTTC. Protein sequence: CASSLGDAIYEQYF.

This clonotype has a single count. The V call is TRBV24-1, the J call TRBJ2-7, with D hard to call. Germline CDR1 and CDR2: KGHDR and SFDVKD. V was shortened by 4 bases and J by 5 bases, with 8 bases between the two germline ends. The CDR3 extends over 12 amino acids. CDR3 DNA: TGTGCCACCAGTGACTGGAGAAACGAGCAGTACTTC. The encoded protein is CATSDWRNEQYF.

The sample holds many counts of this clonotype. The chain links TRBV19 to TRBJ1-1, with a tentative D call TRBD1 (5 bases). CDR3 length: 13 amino acids. Looked up from germline, CDR1 is LNHDA and CDR2 is SQIVND (reference sequence). The ends were cut back, 7 bases at V and 10 bases at J, with 19 bases in the middle. DNA for the CDR3: TGTGCCAGTACCGACCGACAGACGCGGGTAGCTTTCTTT. Translation gives CASTDRQTRVAFF.